This T cell receptor beta chain was documented in a study of blood T cell repertoires in COVID-19. In germline, CDR1 is LNHDA, CDR2 SQIVND (reference sequence). The CDR3 totals 10 residues. V was pared by 9 bases and J by 7 bases, with 6 bases between. The table came from immunoSEQ multiplex PCR; TCRdb's copy has only in-frame clones and leaves some out. This repertoire shows fewer than 85,000 clones, 75% to 90% found once; its top ten account for roughly 5%. This TCR came from an elderly man with acute or convalescent COVID-19. The V call is TRBV19, the J call TRBJ2-2; no definite D call. Source material: peripheral blood. For the CDR3, the DNA is TGTGCCAGCTCGCGCGGGGAGCTGTTTTTT. This sequence encodes CASSRGELFF.